This TCR beta chain was recovered during a study of T-cell memory formation after mild COVID-19. Study-wide results and caveats: Whether day 37 second-wave clones are SARS-CoV-2-specific was not confirmed.

This clonotype was observed a few times. The antigen remains undetermined. With constant-segment primers, 5'RACE yielded cDNA libraries of TCR alpha and TCR beta that carried sample barcodes and UMIs. From the 5' RACE reads, TCRdb called clonotypes with MiXCR, one entry per CDR3 protein. The sample has under 300,000 distinct CDR3 sequences; over 7% are singletons. CDR1 KGHSH and CDR2 LQKENI come from the germline V gene. Germline trimming cut 4 bases from V and 6 bases from J; bases unmatched to any gene: 7. The CDR3 runs to 14 residues. The rearrangement links TRBV18 to TRBJ2-5, with 8 bases that match TRBD1. The clonotype was recovered from a young man who had mild COVID-19 (a few samples of this study predate the infection). Cell type and time point are not known. The sample consisted of PBMCs or a T cell subset sorted from them (not recorded which). In DNA form, the CDR3 reads TGTGCCAGCTCACTACCCGACAGGGGCCAGACCCAGTACTTC. Its translation is CASSLPDRGQTQYF.